The 5 T cell receptor beta chains below all came from one sample that was sequenced in a study of T cell clusters in autoimmune cytopenias. TRB rearrangements were amplified by touch-down multiplex PCR with mixed TRB-A/B primers. From its re-call of the multiplex PCR reads, TCRdb lists each CDR3 protein once, without DNA. The table lists nearly 15,000 distinct CDR3 sequences. TRB was amplified from approximately 230 ng of peripheral blood genomic DNA per sample. These same records also appear under a second study, on T cell repertoires in aging, cancer and after chemotherapy.

Sequenced material: peripheral blood. The receptors come from a human donor in good health.

The gene calls are TRBV12-3 or TRBV12-4 and TRBJ2-3; TCRdb's D call, TRBD2, is unchecked because there is no DNA. This CDR3 region has 15 residues. The CDR3: CASRGTSGARDTQYF.

The chain links TRBV11-1 to TRBJ2-3; TCRdb indicates TRBD2, and absent DNA this call remains unverified. CDR3 length equals 13 residues. Germline CDR1 and CDR2: SGHAT and FQDESV (reference sequence). CDR3: CASSLLAGEGQYF.

The chain is built from TRBV20-1 and TRBJ2-7; the TCRdb call, TRBD2, lacks DNA for checking. The CDR3 runs to 12 residues. Germline V gene sequence: CDR1 DFQATT, CDR2 SNEGSKA (reference sequence). The CDR3 here is CSVSGPTYEQYF.

The chain uses TRBV18 and TRBJ2-1; lacking DNA, the TRBD2 call made by TCRdb goes unchecked. This CDR3 spans 15 amino acids. The germline CDR1 and CDR2 sequences are KGHSH and LQKENI. The CDR3 here is CASSPPSQREGEQFF.

The chain has TRBV19 and TRBJ1-5; TCRdb reports TRBD1, a call that lacks DNA to check it against. This CDR3 region has 14 residues. Germline CDR1 and CDR2: LNHDA and SQIVND (reference sequence). The CDR3 sequence is CASRTRQGTPPQHF.